This T cell receptor beta chain was sequenced for a study of cytomegalovirus exposure and HLA in healthy donors. Whole-study findings and limits: Highly shared sequence variants in one cluster were likely a sequencing artifact. Association of a missense DCLRE1C variant with TCR beta V- and J-gene trimming was reported in a later analysis. The study recorded fewer than 200 TCR beta chains that were cytomegalovirus-associated.

This clone was counted at least ten times. Its antigen remains unidentified. V lost 4 bases and J lost 9, with 17 bases in between. This CDR3 is built from 15 residues. Germline values: CDR1 SGHNT, CDR2 YYREEE (reference sequence). 13 Jbeta primers and 60 Vbeta primers were used for the PCR. In the original processing: A follow-up analysis tallied some 80 million unique TCR beta chains, some 9.9 million shared. Method: immunoSEQ multiplex PCR; TCRdb's copy keeps in-frame clones and lacks some. V and J calls and clone size are those listed in that table; D and trimming were worked out from the DNA. The sample lists 150,000 to 200,000 clones; 70% to 80% were seen once.

This sequence was found in a woman younger than 45 in good health and CMV-seropositive. The genes are TRBV5-4 and TRBJ1-6; possibly TRBD1 for D (6 bases). The sample consisted of PBMCs. Written as DNA, the CDR3 is TGTGCCAGCAGCCTTCGGGACACGGGATTTTCACCCCTCCACTTT. Translating it yields CASSLRDTGFSPLHF.